Listed below are T cell receptor beta chains from one sample, sequenced in a study of blood T cell repertoires in COVID-19. TCRdb's copy holds only in-frame clones and misses some; the assay was immunoSEQ multiplex PCR. The table records about 320,000 clones, over 75% of them present only once. Sequenced material: PBMCs or T cells enriched from blood (not recorded which). The receptors were gathered from a man aged 25 to 40 who had recovered from COVID-19. Each CDR3 is given with its conserved first and last residue. A D gene is named only where the DNA matches it firmly. Size tells how often a clone was seen (once, few, many) or the class of an expanded clone, and some rows leave it out.

D | J | V | size | CDR3 | DNA
NA | TRBJ1-1 | TRBV7-9 | NA | CASSSYKTGITTEAFF | TGTGCCAGCAGTTCTTATAAGACAGGAATAACGACTGAAGCTTTCTTT
NA | TRBJ1-2 | TRBV10-1 | NA | CASSARPGNIDGYTF | TGCGCCAGCAGTGCCCGCCCAGGGAATATCGACGGCTACACCTTC
NA | TRBJ2-7 | TRBV5-1 | NA | CASSLNRDTYEQYF | TGCGCCAGCAGCTTGAACCGGGACACCTACGAGCAGTACTTC
TRBD1 | TRBJ2-2 | TRBV9 | few | CASSAQGVQATGELFF | TGTGCCAGCAGCGCTCAGGGGGTACAGGCGACCGGGGAGCTGTTTTTT
TRBD1 | TRBJ1-5 | TRBV7-9 | NA | CASSSGQGVQPQHF | TGTGCCAGCAGTTCGGGACAGGGGGTTCAGCCCCAGCATTTT
TRBD1 | TRBJ2-5 | TRBV5-1 | once | CASSQGTGQTQYF | TGCGCCAGCAGCCAAGGGACAGGGCAGACCCAGTACTTC
NA | TRBJ1-3 | TRBV3-1/TRBV3-2 | NA | CASSQGGAVGNTIYF | TGTGCCAGCAGCCAAGGTGGGGCGGTCGGAAACACCATATATTTT
TRBD1 | TRBJ1-6 | TRBV10-3 | NA | CAISESGTGDSPLHF | TGTGCCATCAGTGAGTCTGGGACAGGGGATTCACCCCTCCACTTT
NA | TRBJ2-7 | TRBV7-8 | NA | CASSLVGETYEQYF | TGTGCCAGCAGCTTAGTTGGGGAGACATACGAGCAGTACTTC
NA | TRBJ2-5 | TRBV5-4 | NA | CASSLETGFQETQYF | TGTGCCAGCAGCTTGGAGACAGGATTCCAAGAGACCCAGTACTTC
NA | TRBJ1-6 | TRBV3-1/TRBV3-2 | NA | CASSQGADNSPLHF | TGTGCCAGCAGCCAAGGTGCGGATAATTCACCCCTCCACTTT
NA | TRBJ1-2 | TRBV5-1 | NA | CASSPGGGIEYGYTF | TGCGCCAGCAGCCCGGGGGGTGGCATCGAATATGGCTACACCTTC
NA | TRBJ1-6 | TRBV9 | NA | CASSGAQGMGSPLHF | TGTGCCAGCAGCGGAGCGCAGGGAATGGGCTCACCCCTCCACTTT
NA | TRBJ2-3 | TRBV30 | NA | CAWGRITSTDTQYF | TGTGCCTGGGGACGAATAACTAGCACAGATACGCAGTATTTT
TRBD1 | TRBJ1-1 | TRBV5-1 | NA | CASSGGTANTEAFF | TGCGCCAGCAGCGGCGGGACAGCGAACACTGAAGCTTTCTTT
NA | TRBJ1-5 | TRBV28 | NA | CASSFIQNQPQHF | TGTGCCAGCAGTTTCATCCAAAATCAGCCCCAGCATTTT
NA | TRBJ1-1 | TRBV29-1 | NA | CSTREQSNTEAFF | TGCAGCACGAGGGAACAGTCGAACACTGAAGCTTTCTTT
NA | TRBJ1-3 | TRBV5-1 | few | CASSPRGSGNTIYF | TGCGCCAGCAGCCCCCGGGGATCTGGAAACACCATATATTTT
TRBD1 | TRBJ2-7 | TRBV13 | NA | CASSLQGARDEQYF | TGTGCCAGCAGCTTGCAGGGGGCGAGGGACGAGCAGTACTTC
NA | TRBJ2-2 | TRBV2 | NA | CASARDGSTGELFF | TGTGCCAGCGCCAGGGACGGGAGCACCGGGGAGCTGTTTTTT
NA | TRBJ1-4 | TRBV9 | NA | CASSAGLEGNEKLFF | TGTGCCAGCAGCGCGGGCTTGGAGGGTAATGAAAAACTGTTTTTT
TRBD1 | TRBJ2-7 | TRBV5-6 | NA | CASRGTGGSYEQYF | TGTGCCAGCAGGGGAACAGGGGGGTCCTACGAGCAGTACTTC
NA | TRBJ2-1 | TRBV11-3 | NA | CASSAPGFRNEQFF | TGTGCCAGCAGCGCTCCAGGTTTTAGAAATGAGCAGTTCTTC
TRBD1 | TRBJ2-3 | TRBV7-7 | NA | CASSSGQGWTDTQYF | TGTGCCAGCAGCTCTGGACAGGGGTGGACAGATACGCAGTATTTT
NA | TRBJ1-4 | TRBV19 | NA | CASRTTGKLFF | TGTGCCAGTAGGACGACAGGAAAACTGTTTTTT
NA | TRBJ2-7 | TRBV7-9 | NA | CASSLVDSVYEQYF | TGTGCCAGCAGCTTAGTGGACAGCGTCTACGAGCAGTACTTC
NA | TRBJ2-1 | TRBV27 | once | CASSFYSGTSSYNEQFF | TGTGCCAGCAGTTTTTACTCGGGTACTAGCTCCTACAATGAGCAGTTCTTC
NA | TRBJ2-5 | TRBV11-3 | NA | CASSLDRDSQETQYF | TGTGCCAGCAGCTTAGACCGGGACTCCCAAGAGACCCAGTACTTC
NA | TRBJ2-2 | TRBV10-3 | NA | CAISDDDRSGGELFF | TGTGCCATCAGTGACGATGACAGGTCTGGGGGGGAGCTGTTTTTT
TRBD1 | TRBJ1-4 | TRBV5-1 | NA | CASMVSGGGEKLFF | TGCGCCAGCATGGTTTCAGGGGGAGGCGAAAAACTGTTTTTT
NA | TRBJ1-3 | TRBV7-8 | NA | CASSLALGGNTIYF | TGTGCCAGCAGCTTAGCGTTGGGCGGAAACACCATATATTTT
NA | TRBJ2-5 | TRBV7-8 | once | CASSLALDGYRETQYF | TGTGCCAGCAGCTTAGCCCTCGACGGCTACAGGGAGACCCAGTACTTC
NA | TRBJ2-7 | TRBV5-1 | few | CASSSGSGPYEQYF | TGCGCCAGCAGCTCCGGTTCAGGCCCCTACGAGCAGTACTTC
NA | TRBJ1-5 | TRBV19 | NA | CASSIERRASQPQHF | TGTGCCAGTAGTATAGAGAGGAGGGCGAGTCAGCCCCAGCATTTT
NA | TRBJ1-6 | TRBV7-2 | NA | CASSLVSGRGTSPLHF | TGTGCCAGCAGCTTAGTCTCCGGCAGGGGCACTTCACCCCTCCACTTT
NA | TRBJ2-1 | TRBV29-1 | NA | CSVEFSRGENNEQFF | TGCAGCGTTGAATTCAGCAGGGGGGAGAACAATGAGCAGTTCTTC
TRBD2 | TRBJ2-3 | TRBV10-1 | NA | CASSRGGTDTQYF | TGCGCCAGCAGTCGGGGGGGGACAGATACGCAGTATTTT
NA | TRBJ1-2 | TRBV28 | once | CASSPSKSGLSYGYTF | TGTGCCAGCAGTCCCTCAAAATCAGGATTGAGCTATGGCTACACCTTC
TRBD2 | TRBJ2-7 | TRBV10-3 | once | CAISLSGGSYEQYF | TGTGCCATCAGTCTTAGCGGGGGGTCCTACGAGCAGTACTTC
NA | TRBJ1-1 | TRBV28 | few | CASSLGTLNTEAFF | TGTGCCAGCAGTTTAGGGACTTTGAACACTGAAGCTTTCTTT
TRBD2 | TRBJ2-1 | TRBV5-4 | NA | CASSLRLASYNEQFF | TGTGCCAGCAGCTTGCGACTAGCCTCCTACAATGAGCAGTTCTTC
NA | TRBJ1-4 | TRBV25-1 | NA | CASSPRTATNEKLFF | TGTGCCAGCAGTCCACGGACTGCCACTAATGAAAAACTGTTTTTT
TRBD1 | TRBJ1-2 | TRBV12-3/TRBV12-4 | once | CASSLTGGYGYTF | TGTGCCAGCAGTTTGACAGGGGGCTATGGCTACACCTTC
TRBD1 | TRBJ1-6 | TRBV2 | NA | CASSVLQGTGDSYNSPLHF | TGTGCCAGCAGTGTCCTCCAGGGGACAGGGGACTCCTATAATTCACCCCTCCACTTT
NA | TRBJ1-5 | TRBV10-3 | NA | CAIRTGMDQPQHF | TGTGCCATTCGAACGGGGATGGATCAGCCCCAGCATTTT
TRBD1 | TRBJ2-2 | TRBV30 | NA | CAWSVRGLNSGELFF | TGTGCCTGGAGTGTTAGGGGGCTAAACTCCGGGGAGCTGTTTTTT
NA | TRBJ2-5 | TRBV28 | NA | CASSQGGPQTQYF | TGTGCCAGCAGTCAGGGGGGCCCCCAGACCCAGTACTTC
NA | TRBJ2-7 | TRBV19 | NA | CASSYRQVVPNEQYF | TGTGCCAGTAGCTACCGACAGGTAGTCCCTAACGAGCAGTACTTC
NA | TRBJ2-7 | TRBV5-6 | NA | CASSGGVYEQYF | TGTGCCAGCAGCGGAGGGGTCTACGAGCAGTACTTC
TRBD1 | TRBJ1-1 | TRBV4-1 | NA | CASSQDPEGAGFRNTEAFF | TGCGCCAGCAGCCAAGATCCCGAGGGGGCCGGCTTCAGGAACACTGAAGCTTTCTTT
NA | TRBJ1-2 | TRBV19 | NA | CASTPGRGLWYGYTF | TGTGCCAGTACCCCAGGGAGGGGCTTGTGGTATGGCTACACCTTC
NA | TRBJ2-7 | TRBV15 | NA | CATSREAGSSYEQYF | TGTGCCACCAGCAGAGAGGCGGGGAGCTCCTACGAGCAGTACTTC